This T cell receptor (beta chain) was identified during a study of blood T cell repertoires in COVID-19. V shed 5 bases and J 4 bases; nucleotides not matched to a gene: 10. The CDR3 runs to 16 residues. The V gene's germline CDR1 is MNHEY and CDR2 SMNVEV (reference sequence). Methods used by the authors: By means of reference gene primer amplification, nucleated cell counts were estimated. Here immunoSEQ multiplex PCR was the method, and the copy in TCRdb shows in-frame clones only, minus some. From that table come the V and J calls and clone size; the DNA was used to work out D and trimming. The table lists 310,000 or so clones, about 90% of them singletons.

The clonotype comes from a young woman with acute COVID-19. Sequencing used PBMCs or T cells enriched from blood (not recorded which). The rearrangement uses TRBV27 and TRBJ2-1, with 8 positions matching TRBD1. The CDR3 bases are TGTGCCAGCAGTCCATCCGGGACAGGCGGATACAATGAGCAGTTCTTC. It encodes CASSPSGTGGYNEQFF.